This T cell receptor (beta chain) came from a study of shared clonotypes between healthy human individuals. Trimming removed 2 bases from V and 2 bases from J, with 10 bases in between. Germline lookup yields CDR1 SGHRS and CDR2 YFSETQ. The CDR3 spans 14 residues. Profiling relied on immunoSEQ multiplex PCR, and the TCRdb table lists in-frame clones only, not all of them. The repertoire has 2 million to 2.5 million clones, approximately 93% of them found once; the top ten carry more than 0.35%. The J gene is TRBJ1-1, the V gene TRBV5-1; D possibly corresponds to TRBD1 (6 bases). The TCR was taken from a man younger than 35 in good health. Some clones in this sample may be carry-over from other donors' samples. Sequenced input: naive CD4+ T cells from PBMCs. Subset indicated: CD45RA+ positively selected. Here the CDR3 reads CASSFLGANTEAFF. The DNA of the CDR3 is TGCGCCAGCAGCTTCTTGGGGGCCAACACTGAAGCTTTCTTT.